This TCR beta chain was captured by sequencing in a study of blood T cell repertoires in COVID-19. Study overall: Samples of COVID-19 (acute and convalescent) were obtained from the United States, Italy and Spain.

Per the original data handling: Estimation of nucleated cell counts was performed using reference gene primer amplification. Using immunoSEQ multiplex PCR, the repertoire was profiled, and TCRdb retains in-frame clones only, with some absent. V, J and clone size are those of that table, while D and trimming were read from the DNA. The repertoire includes about 58,000 clones, 85% to 90% of them detected once, and more than 4.5% sits in the top ten. V gave up 2 bases and J gave up 4 bases, with 6 bases separating them. The CDR3 loop spans 13 amino acids. This TCR came from a man aged 40-49 years with active COVID-19. J is TRBJ1-5 and V is TRBV12-3 or TRBV12-4; D is undetermined. The sequencing input was peripheral blood. The CDR3 coding sequence is TGTGCCAGCAGTTTAACCAGAAATCAGCCCCAGCATTTT. Its protein is CASSLTRNQPQHF.